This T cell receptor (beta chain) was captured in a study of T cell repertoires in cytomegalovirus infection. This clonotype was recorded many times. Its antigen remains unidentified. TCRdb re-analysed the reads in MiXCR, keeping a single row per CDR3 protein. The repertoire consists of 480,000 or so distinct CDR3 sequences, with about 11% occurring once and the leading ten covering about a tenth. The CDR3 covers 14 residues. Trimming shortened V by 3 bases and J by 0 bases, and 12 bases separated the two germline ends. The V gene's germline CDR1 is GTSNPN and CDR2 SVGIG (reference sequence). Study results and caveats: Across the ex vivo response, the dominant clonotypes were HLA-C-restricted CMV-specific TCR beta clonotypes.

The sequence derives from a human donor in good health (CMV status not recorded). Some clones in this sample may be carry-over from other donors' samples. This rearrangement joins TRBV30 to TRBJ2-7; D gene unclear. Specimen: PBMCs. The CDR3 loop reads CAWSADGLSYEQYF. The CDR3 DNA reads TGTGCCTGGAGCGCAGACGGGCTCTCCTACGAGCAGTACTTC.